This T cell receptor beta chain was identified in a study of blood T cell repertoires in COVID-19. Study background: In each case, the material was cDNA or gDNA derived from T cells, B-cell-depleted T cells, or PBMCs.

Measured with immunoSEQ multiplex PCR; TCRdb has only the in-frame clones, and not every one. The table records around 300,000 clones, around 88% of them present only once. Those enrolled in Seattle joined during active infection and were followed longitudinally afterward. The germline V gene has CDR1 SGHAT and CDR2 FQNNGV. The trim removed 5 bases at V and 1 base at J, leaving 15 bases unmatched. This CDR3 spans 18 amino acids. What was sequenced was peripheral blood. This chain uses TRBV11-2 with TRBJ1-2, with TRBD1 matching over 8 bases. This receptor was taken from a woman aged 25 to 39 with COVID-19, enrolled during active disease. CDR3 nucleotide sequence: TGTGCCAGCAGCGACTGGGGCAAGTCAGGGGGCAATAACTATGGCTACACCTTC. It yields the protein CASSDWGKSGGNNYGYTF.